This record concerns one T cell receptor (beta chain) sequence. The data are from a study of blood T cell repertoires in COVID-19. As for the study in general: COVID-19 samples collected from the United States, Italy and Spain covered acute and convalescent phases.

Germline V gene lookup returns CDR1 SGHTA and CDR2 FQGTGA. This CDR3 is 16 amino acids long. Produced via immunoSEQ multiplex PCR; TCRdb's table is partial and in-frame only. The repertoire holds approximately 190,000 clones, with around 84% as singletons. The receptor was derived from a man aged 25 to 40 with active or convalescent COVID-19. The sample consisted of peripheral blood. This sequence joins TRBV7-3 and TRBJ1-5, with D perhaps TRBD1 (5 bases). CDR3 amino acids: CTGGLGPVAYNQPQHF. CDR3 coding DNA: TGTACAGGTGGCCTCGGACCGGTGGCTTACAATCAGCCCCAGCATTTT.